This T cell receptor (beta chain) was captured by sequencing in a study of control samples from healthy donors and cancer patients. Sequenced by immunoSEQ multiplex PCR; TCRdb stores in-frame clones only, minus some. The table has 150,000 to 200,000 clones, more than 85% seen once; the top ten hold 2% to 2.5%. This CDR3 spans 14 amino acids. Germline CDR1 and CDR2: MNHEY and SVGEGT. V gave up 5 bases and J gave up 5 bases, with 12 bases separating them. This clone was seen a few times. This clonotype was obtained from a woman aged 40 to 55 in good health. The sequenced material came from blood. The chain joins TRBV6-2 or TRBV6-3 to TRBJ2-2; tentatively, D is TRBD1 (6 bases). The CDR3 bases are TGTGCCAGCAGTCGTCAAGGGGGTACCGGGGAGCTGTTTTTT. This gives the protein CASSRQGGTGELFF.